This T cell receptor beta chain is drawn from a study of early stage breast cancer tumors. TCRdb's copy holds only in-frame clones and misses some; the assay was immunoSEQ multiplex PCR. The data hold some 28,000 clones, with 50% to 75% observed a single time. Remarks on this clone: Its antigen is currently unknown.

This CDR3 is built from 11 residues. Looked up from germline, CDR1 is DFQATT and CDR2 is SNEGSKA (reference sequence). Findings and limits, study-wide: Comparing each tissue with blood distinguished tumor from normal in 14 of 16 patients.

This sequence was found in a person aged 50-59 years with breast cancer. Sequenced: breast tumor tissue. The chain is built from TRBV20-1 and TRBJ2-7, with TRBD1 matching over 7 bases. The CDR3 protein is CTVGQYYEQYF. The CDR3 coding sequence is TGCACCGTGGGACAGTACTACGAGCAGTACTTC.